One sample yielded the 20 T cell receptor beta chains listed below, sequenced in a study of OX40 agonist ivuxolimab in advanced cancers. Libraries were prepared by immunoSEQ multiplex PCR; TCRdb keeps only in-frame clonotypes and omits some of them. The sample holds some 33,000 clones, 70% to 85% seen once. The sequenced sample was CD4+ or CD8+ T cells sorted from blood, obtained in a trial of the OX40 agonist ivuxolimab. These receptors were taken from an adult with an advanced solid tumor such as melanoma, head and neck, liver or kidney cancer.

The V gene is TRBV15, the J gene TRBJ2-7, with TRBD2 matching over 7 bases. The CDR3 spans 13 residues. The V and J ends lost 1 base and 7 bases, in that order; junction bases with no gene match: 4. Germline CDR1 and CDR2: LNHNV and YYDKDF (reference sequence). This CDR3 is CATSRVTGGEQYF. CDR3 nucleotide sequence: TGTGCCACCAGCAGAGTCACCGGGGGGGAGCAGTACTTC.

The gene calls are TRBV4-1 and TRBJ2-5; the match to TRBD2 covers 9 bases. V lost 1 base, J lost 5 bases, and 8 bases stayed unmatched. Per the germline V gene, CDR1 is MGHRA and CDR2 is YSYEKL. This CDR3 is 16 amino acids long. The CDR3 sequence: CASSQAVLAGMETQYF. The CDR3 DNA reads TGCGCCAGCAGCCAAGCGGTTCTAGCGGGGATGGAGACCCAGTACTTC.

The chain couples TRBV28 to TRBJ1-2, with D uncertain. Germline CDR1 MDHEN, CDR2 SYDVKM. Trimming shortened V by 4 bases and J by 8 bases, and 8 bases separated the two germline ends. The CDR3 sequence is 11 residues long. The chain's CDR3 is CASSSQRGYTF. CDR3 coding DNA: TGTGCCAGCAGTTCCCAGAGAGGCTACACCTTC.

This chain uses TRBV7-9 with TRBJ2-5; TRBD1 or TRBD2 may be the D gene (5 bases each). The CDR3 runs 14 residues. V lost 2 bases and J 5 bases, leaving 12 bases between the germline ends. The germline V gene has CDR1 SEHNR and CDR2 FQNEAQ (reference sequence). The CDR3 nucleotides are TGTGCCAGCAGCTTAAAGGGCAGGGAGGAGACCCAGTACTTC. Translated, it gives CASSLKGREETQYF.

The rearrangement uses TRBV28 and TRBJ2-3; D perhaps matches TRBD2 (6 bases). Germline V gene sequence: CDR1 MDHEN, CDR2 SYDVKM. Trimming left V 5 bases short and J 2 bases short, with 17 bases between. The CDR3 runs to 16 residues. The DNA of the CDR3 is TGTGCCAGCAGTCTCGGGGTAGCGGACCACACAGATACGCAGTATTTT. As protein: CASSLGVADHTDTQYF.

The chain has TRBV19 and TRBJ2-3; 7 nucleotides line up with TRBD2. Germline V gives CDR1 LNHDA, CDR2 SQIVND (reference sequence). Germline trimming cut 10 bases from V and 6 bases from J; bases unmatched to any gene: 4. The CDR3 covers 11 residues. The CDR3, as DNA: TGTGCCACCGGGGGGTGGGATACGCAGTATTTT. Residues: CATGGWDTQYF.

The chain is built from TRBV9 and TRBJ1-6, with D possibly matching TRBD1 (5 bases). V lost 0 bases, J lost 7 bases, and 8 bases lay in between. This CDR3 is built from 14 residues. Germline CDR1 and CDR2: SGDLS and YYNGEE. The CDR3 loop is CASSVGRTNSPLHF. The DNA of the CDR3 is TGTGCCAGCAGCGTAGGTAGGACAAATTCACCCCTCCACTTT.

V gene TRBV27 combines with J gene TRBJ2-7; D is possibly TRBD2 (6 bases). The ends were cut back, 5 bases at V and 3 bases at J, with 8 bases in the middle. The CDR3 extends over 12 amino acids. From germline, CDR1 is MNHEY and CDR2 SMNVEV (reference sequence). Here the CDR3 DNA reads TGTGCCAGCAGTCGCGGGGACTACGAGCAGTACTTC. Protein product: CASSRGDYEQYF.

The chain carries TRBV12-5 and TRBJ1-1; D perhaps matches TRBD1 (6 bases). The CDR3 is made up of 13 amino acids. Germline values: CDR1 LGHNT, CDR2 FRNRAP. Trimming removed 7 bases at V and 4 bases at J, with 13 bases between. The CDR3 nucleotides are TGTGCTAGTGCCATGGGCAGGGGCACTGAAGCTTTCTTT. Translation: CASAMGRGTEAFF.

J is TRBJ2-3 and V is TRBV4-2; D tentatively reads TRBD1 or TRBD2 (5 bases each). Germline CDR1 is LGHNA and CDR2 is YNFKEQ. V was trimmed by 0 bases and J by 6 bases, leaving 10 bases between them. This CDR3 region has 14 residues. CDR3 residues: CASSQDNRGDTQYF. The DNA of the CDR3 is TGTGCCAGCAGCCAAGATAACCGGGGCGATACGCAGTATTTT.

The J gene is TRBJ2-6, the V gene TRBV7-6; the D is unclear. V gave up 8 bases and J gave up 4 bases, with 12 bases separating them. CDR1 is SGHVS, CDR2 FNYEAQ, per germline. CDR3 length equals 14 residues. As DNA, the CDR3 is TGTGCCAGCGGGATTCAGGCCGGGGCCAACGTCCTGACTTTC. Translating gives CASGIQAGANVLTF.

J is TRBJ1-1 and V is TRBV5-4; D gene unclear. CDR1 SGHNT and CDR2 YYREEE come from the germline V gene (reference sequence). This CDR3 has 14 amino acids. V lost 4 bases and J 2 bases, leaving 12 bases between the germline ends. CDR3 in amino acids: CASSRPGGNTEAFF. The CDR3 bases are TGTGCCAGCAGCCGGCCGGGCGGTAACACTGAAGCTTTCTTT.

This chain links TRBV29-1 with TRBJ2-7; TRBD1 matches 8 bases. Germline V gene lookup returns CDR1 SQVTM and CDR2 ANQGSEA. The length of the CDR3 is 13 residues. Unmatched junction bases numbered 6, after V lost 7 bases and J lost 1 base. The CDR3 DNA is TGCAGCGCTGGACAGGGCGATTCCTACGAGCAGTACTTC. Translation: CSAGQGDSYEQYF.

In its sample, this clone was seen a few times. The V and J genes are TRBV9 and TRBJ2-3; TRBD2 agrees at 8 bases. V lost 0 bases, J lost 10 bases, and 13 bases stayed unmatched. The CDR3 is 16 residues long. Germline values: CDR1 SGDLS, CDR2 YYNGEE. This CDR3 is CASSVDGLGLAKAQYF. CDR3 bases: TGTGCCAGCAGCGTAGACGGACTAGGACTAGCCAAGGCGCAGTATTTT.

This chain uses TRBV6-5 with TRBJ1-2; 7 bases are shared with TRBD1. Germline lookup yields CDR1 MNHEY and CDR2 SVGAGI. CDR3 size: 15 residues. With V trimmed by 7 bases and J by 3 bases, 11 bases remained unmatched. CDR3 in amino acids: CASIRQTGNDYGYTF. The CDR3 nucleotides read TGTGCCAGCATCCGCCAGACAGGGAATGACTATGGCTACACCTTC.

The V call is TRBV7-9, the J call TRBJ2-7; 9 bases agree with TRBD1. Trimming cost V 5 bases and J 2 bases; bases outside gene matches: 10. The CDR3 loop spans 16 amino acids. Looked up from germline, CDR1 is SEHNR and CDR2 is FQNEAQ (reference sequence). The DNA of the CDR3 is TGTGCCAGCAGCCAACGGACAGGGGTCAGCGCCTACGAGCAGTACTTC. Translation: CASSQRTGVSAYEQYF. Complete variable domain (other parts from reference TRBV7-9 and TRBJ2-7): DTGVSQNPRHKITKRGQNVTFRCDPISEHNRLYWYRQTLGQGPEFLTYFQNEAQLEKSRLLSDRFSAERPKGSFSTLEIQRTEQGDSAMYLCASSQRTGVSAYEQYFGPGTRLTVT.

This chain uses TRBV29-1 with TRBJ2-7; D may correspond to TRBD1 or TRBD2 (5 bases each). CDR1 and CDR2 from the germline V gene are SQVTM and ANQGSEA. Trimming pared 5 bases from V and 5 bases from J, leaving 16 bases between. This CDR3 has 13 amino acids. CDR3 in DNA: TGCAGCGTTCGAGCTCCGAGGGGACACGAGCAGTACTTC. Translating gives CSVRAPRGHEQYF.

The CDR3 spells CASMTDQGTNQPQHF. Here the CDR3 DNA reads TGTGCCAGCATGACGGACCAGGGCACGAATCAGCCCCAGCATTTT. The chain is built from TRBV6-1 and TRBJ1-5; possible D gene TRBD1, 5 bases. CDR1 and CDR2 (germline): MNHNS, SASEGT. V gave up 7 bases and J gave up 4 bases, with 17 bases separating them. CDR3 size: 15 residues.

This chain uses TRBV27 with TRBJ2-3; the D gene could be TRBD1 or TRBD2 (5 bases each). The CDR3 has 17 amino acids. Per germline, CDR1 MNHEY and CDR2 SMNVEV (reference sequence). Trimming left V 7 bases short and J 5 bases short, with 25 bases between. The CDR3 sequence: CASTSSGTPISKDTQYF. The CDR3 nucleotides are TGTGCCAGCACCTCCTCCGGGACCCCAATCAGTAAAGATACGCAGTATTTT.

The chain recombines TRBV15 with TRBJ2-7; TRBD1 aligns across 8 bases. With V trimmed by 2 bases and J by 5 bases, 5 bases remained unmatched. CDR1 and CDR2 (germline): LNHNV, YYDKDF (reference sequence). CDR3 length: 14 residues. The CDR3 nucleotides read TGTGCCACCAGCAGACCCGACAGGGGAGACGAGCAGTACTTC. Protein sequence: CATSRPDRGDEQYF.